This TCR beta chain was captured in a study of T-cell reconstitution after alpha-beta-depleted transplantation in children. It was with unique molecular identifiers that the TCRbeta library was prepared. TCRdb passed the PCR reads through MiXCR, listing each CDR3 protein once. The sample includes 180,000 or so distinct CDR3 sequences, approximately 6.8% seen only once; the top ten take about 5%. Points on this clonotype: Its antigen is as yet unknown.

Broader study findings: Reportedly, only several hundred clones from non-depleted graft cells drove alpha-beta T-cell counts at about two months. Counts and diversity of T cells one year after transplant came mostly from newly produced T cells. Elevated TCRbeta diversity at day 60 was traced, in some patients, to surviving recipient T cells and thymic progenitors.

Trimming stripped 7 bases from V and 9 bases from J, with 22 bases between. The length of the CDR3 is 15 residues. The germline gives CDR1 SGHTA, CDR2 FQGNSA. This material consisted of PBMCs, taken before TCRalphabeta/CD19-depleted stem cell transplant. The source of this sequence is a girl less than two years old with combined immunodeficiency, due to receive a stem cell transplant. The V and J genes are TRBV7-2 and TRBJ2-1; TRBD2 might be the D (5 bases). CDR3 sequence reads: CASTYVERVHGEQFF. CDR3 sequence (DNA): TGTGCCAGCACCTACGTGGAGAGGGTACACGGTGAGCAGTTCTTC.